This TCR beta chain stems from a study of multiple sclerosis patients with progressive multifocal leukoencephalopathy. Study as a whole: The control group, sampled over time, had multiple sclerosis, received natalizumab and did not develop PML.

Study results and limitations: PML-onset expanded TRB clones were detectable before and during natalizumab therapy.

There are 12 residues in the CDR3. V dropped 6 bases and J dropped 6 bases, with 12 bases sitting between them. Germline lookup yields CDR1 LGHNT and CDR2 FRNRAP. The time point was: before natalizumab initiation. Before the first natalizumab infusion, T0 blood samples were taken. With regard to this clone: Its target is not known.

Libraries were prepared by immunoSEQ multiplex PCR; TCRdb keeps only in-frame clonotypes and omits some of them. This sample has around 32,000 clones; more than 85% occur once, and the top ten carry less than 2%. This TCR was recovered from a man aged 30 to 45 with multiple sclerosis. The V call is TRBV12-5, the J call TRBJ2-7, with unresolved D. The sample was PBMCs. The CDR3 DNA is TGTGCTAGTGGCTCCTCGGACGGCGAGCAGTACTTC. Protein product: CASGSSDGEQYF. Combining the CDR3 with reference TRBV12-5 and TRBJ2-7 gives the whole variable domain DARVTQTPRHKVTEMGQEVTMRCQPILGHNTVFWYRQTMMQGLELLAYFRNRAPLDDSGMPKDRFSAEMPDATLATLKIQPSEPRDSAVYFCASGSSDGEQYFGPGTRLTVT.